This TCR beta chain is drawn from a study of cytomegalovirus exposure and HLA in healthy donors. The V segment lost 5 bases and the J segment 3 bases; nucleotides outside the gene matches: 6. From germline, CDR1 is SGHRS and CDR2 YFSETQ. This CDR3 has 15 amino acids. The PCR made use of 60 Vbeta and 13 Jbeta primers. Assay: immunoSEQ multiplex PCR; the TCRdb copy retains only in-frame clones and omits some. The table includes 150,000 or so clones, 80% to 90% detected once. This chain connects TRBV5-1 to TRBJ1-4; 8 nucleotides line up with TRBD1. Sequencing used PBMCs. This receptor was taken from a woman younger than 35 in good health and CMV-seronegative. The DNA of the CDR3 is TGCGCCAGCAGATTTAGACAGGGGCCTAATGAAAAACTGTTTTTT. Protein: CASRFRQGPNEKLFF.